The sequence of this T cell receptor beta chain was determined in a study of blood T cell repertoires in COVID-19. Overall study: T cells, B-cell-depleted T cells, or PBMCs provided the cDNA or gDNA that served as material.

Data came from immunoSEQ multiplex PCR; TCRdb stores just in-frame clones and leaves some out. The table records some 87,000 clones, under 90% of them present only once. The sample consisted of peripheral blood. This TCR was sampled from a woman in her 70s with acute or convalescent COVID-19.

The CDR3, as DNA: TGTGCCACCAGAATCCGGGACACTAATTCACCCCTCCACTTT. Its translation is CATRIRDTNSPLHF. The chain combines TRBV28 with TRBJ1-6; D is perhaps TRBD1 (6 bases). Per germline, CDR1 MDHEN and CDR2 SYDVKM. The CDR3 is 14 amino acids. The V end lost 10 bases, the J end lost 6 bases, and 16 bases lay between the germline ends.